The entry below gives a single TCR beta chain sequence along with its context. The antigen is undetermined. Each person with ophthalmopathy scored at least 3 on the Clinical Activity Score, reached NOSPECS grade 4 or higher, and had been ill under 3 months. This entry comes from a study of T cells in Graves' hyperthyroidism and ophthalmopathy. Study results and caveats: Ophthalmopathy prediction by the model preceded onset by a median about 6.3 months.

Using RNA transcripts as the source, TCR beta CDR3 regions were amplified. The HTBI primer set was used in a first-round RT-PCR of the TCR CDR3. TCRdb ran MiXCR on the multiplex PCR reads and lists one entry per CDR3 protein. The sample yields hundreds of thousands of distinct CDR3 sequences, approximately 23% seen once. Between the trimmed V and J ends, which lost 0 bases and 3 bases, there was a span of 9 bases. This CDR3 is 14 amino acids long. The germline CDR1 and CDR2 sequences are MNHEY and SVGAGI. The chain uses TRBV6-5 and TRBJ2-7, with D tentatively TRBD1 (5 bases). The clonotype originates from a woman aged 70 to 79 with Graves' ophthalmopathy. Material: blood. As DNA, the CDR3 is TGTGCCAGCAGTTACTCAGGGGTCCTCTACGAGCAGTACTTC. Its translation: CASSYSGVLYEQYF.